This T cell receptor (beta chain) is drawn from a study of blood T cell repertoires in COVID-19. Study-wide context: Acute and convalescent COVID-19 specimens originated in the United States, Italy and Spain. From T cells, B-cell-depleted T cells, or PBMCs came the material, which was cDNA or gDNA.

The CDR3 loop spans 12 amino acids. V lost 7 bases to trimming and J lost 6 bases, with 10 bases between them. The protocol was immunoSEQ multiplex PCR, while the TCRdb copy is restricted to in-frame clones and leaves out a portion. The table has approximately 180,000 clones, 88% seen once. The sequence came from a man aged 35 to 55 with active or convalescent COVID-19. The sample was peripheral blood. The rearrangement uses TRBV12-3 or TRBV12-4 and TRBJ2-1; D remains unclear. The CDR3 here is CASILRPNEQFF. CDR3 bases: TGTGCCAGCATCCTACGCCCCAATGAGCAGTTCTTC.